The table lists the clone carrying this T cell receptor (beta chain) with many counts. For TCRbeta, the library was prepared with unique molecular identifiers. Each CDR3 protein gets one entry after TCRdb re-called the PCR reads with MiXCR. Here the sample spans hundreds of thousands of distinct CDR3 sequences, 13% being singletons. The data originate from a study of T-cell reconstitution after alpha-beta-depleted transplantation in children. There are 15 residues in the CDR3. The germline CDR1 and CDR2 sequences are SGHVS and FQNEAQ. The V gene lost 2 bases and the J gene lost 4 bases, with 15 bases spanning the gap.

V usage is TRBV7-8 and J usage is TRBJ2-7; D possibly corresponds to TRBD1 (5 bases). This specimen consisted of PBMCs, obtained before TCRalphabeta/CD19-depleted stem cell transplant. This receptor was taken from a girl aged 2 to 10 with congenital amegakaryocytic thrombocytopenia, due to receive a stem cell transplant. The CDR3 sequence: CASSLYRTKPYEQYF. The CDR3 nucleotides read TGTGCCAGCAGCTTATATCGGACAAAGCCATACGAGCAGTACTTC.